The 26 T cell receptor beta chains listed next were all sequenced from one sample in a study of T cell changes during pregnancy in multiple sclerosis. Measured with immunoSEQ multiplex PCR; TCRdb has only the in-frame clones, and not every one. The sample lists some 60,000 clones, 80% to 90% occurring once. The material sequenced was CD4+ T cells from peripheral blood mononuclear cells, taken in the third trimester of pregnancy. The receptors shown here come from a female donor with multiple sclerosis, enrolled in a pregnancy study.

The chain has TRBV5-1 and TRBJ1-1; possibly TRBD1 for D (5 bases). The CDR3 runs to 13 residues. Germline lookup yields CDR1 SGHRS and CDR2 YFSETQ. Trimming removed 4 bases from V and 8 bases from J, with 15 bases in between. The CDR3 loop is CASSGGDFIEAFF. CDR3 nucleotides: TGCGCCAGCAGCGGGGGGGATTTTATCGAAGCTTTCTTT.

In DNA, the CDR3 is TGTGCCAGCAGTGGACCACAGGACCTAATGAACACTGAAGCTTTCTTT. Amino acid sequence: CASSGPQDLMNTEAFF. The chain employs TRBV6-1 and TRBJ1-1, with D possibly being TRBD1 (5 bases). Trimming removed 4 bases from V and 0 bases from J, with 15 bases in between. Germline values: CDR1 MNHNS, CDR2 SASEGT. This CDR3 has 16 amino acids.

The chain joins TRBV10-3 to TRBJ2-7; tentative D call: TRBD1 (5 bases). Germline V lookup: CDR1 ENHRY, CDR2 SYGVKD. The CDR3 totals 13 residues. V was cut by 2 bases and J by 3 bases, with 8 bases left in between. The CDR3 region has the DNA TGTGCCATCAGTGAGGGGGCGGACTACGAGCAGTACTTC. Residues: CAISEGADYEQYF.

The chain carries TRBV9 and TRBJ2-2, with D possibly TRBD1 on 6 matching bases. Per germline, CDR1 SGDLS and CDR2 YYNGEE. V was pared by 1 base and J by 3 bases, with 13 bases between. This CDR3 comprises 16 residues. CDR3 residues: CASSVYRAADTGELFF. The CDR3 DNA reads TGTGCCAGCAGCGTATACAGGGCCGCCGACACCGGGGAGCTGTTTTTT.

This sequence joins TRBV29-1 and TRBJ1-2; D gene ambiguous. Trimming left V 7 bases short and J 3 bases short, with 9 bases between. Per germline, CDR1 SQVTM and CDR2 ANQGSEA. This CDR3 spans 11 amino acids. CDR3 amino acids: CSAGEDYGYTF. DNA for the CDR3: TGCAGCGCTGGGGAGGACTATGGCTACACCTTC.

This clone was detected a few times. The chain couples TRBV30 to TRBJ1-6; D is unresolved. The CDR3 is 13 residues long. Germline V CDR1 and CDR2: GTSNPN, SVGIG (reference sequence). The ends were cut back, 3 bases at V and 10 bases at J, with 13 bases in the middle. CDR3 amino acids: CAWSWRWRSPLHF. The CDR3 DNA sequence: TGTGCCTGGAGCTGGAGGTGGCGGTCACCCCTCCACTTT.

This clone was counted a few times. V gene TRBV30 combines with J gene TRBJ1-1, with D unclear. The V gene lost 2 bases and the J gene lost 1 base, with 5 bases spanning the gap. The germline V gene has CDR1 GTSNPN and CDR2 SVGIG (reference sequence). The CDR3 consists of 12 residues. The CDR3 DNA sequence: TGTGCCTGGAGTAGCTGGAACACTGAAGCTTTCTTT. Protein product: CAWSSWNTEAFF.

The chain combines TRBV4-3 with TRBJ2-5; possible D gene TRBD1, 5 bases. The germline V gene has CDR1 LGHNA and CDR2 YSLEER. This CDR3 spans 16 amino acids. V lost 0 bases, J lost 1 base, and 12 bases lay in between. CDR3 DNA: TGCGCCAGCAGCCAAGATTTGCAGGGCGTCCAAGAGACCCAGTACTTC. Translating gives CASSQDLQGVQETQYF.

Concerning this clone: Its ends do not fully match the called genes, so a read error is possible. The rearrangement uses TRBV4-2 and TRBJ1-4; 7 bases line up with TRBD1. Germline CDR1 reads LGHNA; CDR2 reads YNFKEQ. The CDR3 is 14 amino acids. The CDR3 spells CASSQVESPGQMRF. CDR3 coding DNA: TGTGCCAGCAGCCAAGTCGAGTCACCGGGACAGATGAGGTTT.

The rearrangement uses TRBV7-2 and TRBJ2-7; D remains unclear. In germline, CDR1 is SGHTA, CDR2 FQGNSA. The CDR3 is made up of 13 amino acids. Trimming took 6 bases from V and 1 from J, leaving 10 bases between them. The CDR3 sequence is CASRLPASYEQYF. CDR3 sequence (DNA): TGTGCCAGCAGACTACCGGCATCCTACGAGCAGTACTTC.

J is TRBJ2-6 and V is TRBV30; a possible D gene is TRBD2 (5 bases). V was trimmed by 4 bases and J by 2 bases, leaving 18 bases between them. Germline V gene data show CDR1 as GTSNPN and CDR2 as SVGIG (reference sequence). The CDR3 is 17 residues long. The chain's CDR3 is CAWMTIRGAPGANVLTF. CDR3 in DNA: TGTGCCTGGATGACGATTCGGGGAGCGCCTGGGGCCAACGTCCTGACTTTC.

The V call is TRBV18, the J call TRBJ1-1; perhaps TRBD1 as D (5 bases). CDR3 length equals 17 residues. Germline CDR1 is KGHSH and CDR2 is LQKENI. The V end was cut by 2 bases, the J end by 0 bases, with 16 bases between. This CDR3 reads CASSPTGDSLLNTEAFF. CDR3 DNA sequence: TGTGCCAGCTCACCAACCGGAGACAGCCTATTGAACACTGAAGCTTTCTTT.

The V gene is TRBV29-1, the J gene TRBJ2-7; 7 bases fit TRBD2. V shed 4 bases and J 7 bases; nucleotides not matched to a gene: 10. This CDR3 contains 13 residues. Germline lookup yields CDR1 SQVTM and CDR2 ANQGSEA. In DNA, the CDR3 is TGCAGCGTTGGTAGTGGGAGGGCAGGGGAGCAGTACTTC. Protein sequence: CSVGSGRAGEQYF.

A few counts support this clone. CDR3 sequence reads: CASSRTGQETQYF. DNA of the CDR3: TGTGCCAGCAGCCGGACGGGACAAGAGACCCAGTACTTC. The chain employs TRBV7-9 and TRBJ2-5, with a weak D call TRBD2 (5 bases). V lost 5 bases and J lost 2, with 9 bases in between. The CDR3 consists of 13 residues. Germline V gives CDR1 SEHNR, CDR2 FQNEAQ (reference sequence).

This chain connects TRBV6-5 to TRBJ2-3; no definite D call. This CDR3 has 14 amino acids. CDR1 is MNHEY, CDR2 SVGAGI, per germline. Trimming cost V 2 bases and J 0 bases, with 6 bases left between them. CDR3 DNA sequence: TGTGCCAGCAGTTACACCGCGAGCACAGATACGCAGTATTTT. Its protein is CASSYTASTDTQYF.

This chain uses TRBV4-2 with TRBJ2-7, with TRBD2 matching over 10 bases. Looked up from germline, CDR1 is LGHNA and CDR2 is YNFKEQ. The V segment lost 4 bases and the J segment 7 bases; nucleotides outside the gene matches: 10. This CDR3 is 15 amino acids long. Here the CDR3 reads CASSPQLAGVGEQYF. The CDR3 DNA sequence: TGTGCCAGCAGCCCCCAGCTAGCGGGAGTGGGAGAGCAGTACTTC.

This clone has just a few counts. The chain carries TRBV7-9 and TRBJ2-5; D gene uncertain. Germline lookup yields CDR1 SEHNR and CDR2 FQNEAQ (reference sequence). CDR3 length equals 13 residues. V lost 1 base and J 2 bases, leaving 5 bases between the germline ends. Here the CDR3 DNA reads TGTGCCAGCAGCTTAGATGTACAAGAGACCCAGTACTTC. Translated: CASSLDVQETQYF.

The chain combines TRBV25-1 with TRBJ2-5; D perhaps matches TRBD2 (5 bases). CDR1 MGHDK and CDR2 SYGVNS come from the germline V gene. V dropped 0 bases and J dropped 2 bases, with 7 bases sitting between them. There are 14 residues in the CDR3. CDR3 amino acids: CASSEYEGQETQYF. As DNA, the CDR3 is TGTGCCAGCAGTGAATACGAGGGTCAAGAGACCCAGTACTTC.

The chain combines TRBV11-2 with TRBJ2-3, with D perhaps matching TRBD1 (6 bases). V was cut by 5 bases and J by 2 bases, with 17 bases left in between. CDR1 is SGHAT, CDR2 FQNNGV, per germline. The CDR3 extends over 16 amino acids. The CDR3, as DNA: TGTGCCAGCAGCCACGTCAGGGGATTTGTCACAGATACGCAGTATTTT. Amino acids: CASSHVRGFVTDTQYF.

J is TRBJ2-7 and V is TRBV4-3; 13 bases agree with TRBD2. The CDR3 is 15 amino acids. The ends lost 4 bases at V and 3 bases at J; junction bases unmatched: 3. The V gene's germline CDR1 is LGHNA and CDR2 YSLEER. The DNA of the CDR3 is TGCGCCAGCAGCCGAGGGACTAGCGGGGTCTACGAGCAGTACTTC. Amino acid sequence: CASSRGTSGVYEQYF.

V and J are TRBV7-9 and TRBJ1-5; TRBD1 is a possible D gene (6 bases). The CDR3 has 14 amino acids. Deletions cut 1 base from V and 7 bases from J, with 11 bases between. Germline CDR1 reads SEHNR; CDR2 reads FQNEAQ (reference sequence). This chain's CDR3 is CASSLDRERQPQHF. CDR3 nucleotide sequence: TGTGCCAGCAGCTTAGACAGGGAAAGGCAGCCCCAGCATTTT.

The CDR3 DNA reads as TGTGCCAGCAGCGACCAGGCTAACTATGGCTACACCTTC. It specifies CASSDQANYGYTF. This chain connects TRBV4-2 to TRBJ1-2; no definite D call. V lost 5 bases, J lost 0 bases, and 7 bases lay in between. CDR3 length: 13 residues. Germline CDR1 LGHNA, CDR2 YNFKEQ.

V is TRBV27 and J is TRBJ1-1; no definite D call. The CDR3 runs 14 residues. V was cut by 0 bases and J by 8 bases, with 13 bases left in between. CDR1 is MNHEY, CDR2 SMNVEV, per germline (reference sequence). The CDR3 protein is CASSLSGYRWEAFF. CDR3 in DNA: TGTGCCAGCAGTTTATCCGGGTATCGGTGGGAAGCTTTCTTT.

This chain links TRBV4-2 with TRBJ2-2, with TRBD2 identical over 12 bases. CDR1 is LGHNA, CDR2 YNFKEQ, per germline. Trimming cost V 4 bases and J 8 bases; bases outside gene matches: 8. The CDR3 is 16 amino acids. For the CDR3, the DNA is TGTGCCAGCAGCCTTTCTAGCGGGAGGGCCTCGGGGGAGCTGTTTTTT. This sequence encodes CASSLSSGRASGELFF.

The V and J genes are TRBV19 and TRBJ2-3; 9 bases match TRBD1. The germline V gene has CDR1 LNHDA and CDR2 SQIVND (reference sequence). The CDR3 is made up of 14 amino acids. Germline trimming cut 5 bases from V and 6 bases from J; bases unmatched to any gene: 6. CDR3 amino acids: CASSLQGAKDTQYF. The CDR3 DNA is TGTGCCAGTAGTCTACAGGGGGCTAAGGATACGCAGTATTTT.

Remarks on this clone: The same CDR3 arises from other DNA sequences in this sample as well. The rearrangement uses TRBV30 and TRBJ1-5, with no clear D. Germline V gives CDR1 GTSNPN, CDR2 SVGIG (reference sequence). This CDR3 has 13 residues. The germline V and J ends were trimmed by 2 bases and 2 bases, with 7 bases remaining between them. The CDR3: CAWSLAGNQPQHF. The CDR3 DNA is TGTGCCTGGAGTCTGGCAGGCAATCAGCCCCAGCATTTT.